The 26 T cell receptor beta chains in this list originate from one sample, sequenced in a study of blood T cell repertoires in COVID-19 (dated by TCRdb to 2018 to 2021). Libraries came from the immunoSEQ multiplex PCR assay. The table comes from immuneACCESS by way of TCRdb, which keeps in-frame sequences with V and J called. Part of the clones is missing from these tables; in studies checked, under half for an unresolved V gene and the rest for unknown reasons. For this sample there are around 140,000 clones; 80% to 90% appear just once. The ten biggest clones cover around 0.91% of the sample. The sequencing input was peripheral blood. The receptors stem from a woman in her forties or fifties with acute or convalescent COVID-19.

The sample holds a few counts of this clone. CDR3 DNA: TGTGCCAGCAGTGAAGTCAGTAGCGGGTACAGGAGCTACGAGCAGTACTTC. Residues: CASSEVSSGYRSYEQYF. The chain joins TRBV2 to TRBJ2-7; the match to TRBD2 covers 7 bases. The germline V gene has CDR1 SNHLY and CDR2 FYNNEI. The CDR3 totals 17 residues. Trimming removed 1 base from V and 3 bases from J; junction bases left unmatched: 12.

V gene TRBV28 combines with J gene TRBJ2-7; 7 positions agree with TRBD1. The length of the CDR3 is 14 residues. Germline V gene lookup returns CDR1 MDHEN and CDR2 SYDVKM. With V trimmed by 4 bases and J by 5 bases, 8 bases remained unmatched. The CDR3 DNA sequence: TGTGCCAGCAGTTCCCTGACAGGGTCCGACGAGCAGTACTTC. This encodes CASSSLTGSDEQYF.

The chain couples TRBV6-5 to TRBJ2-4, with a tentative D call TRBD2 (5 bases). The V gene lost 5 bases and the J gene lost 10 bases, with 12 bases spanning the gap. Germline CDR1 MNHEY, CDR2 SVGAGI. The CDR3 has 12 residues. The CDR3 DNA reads TGTGCCAGCAGTCCTGGAGGATTAATTCAGTACTTC. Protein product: CASSPGGLIQYF.

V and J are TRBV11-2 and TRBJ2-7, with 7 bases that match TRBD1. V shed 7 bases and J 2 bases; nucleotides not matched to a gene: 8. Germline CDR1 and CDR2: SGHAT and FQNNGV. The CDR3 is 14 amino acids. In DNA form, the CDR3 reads TGTGCCAGCACCTTGATAGGGGGCGCCTACGAGCAGTACTTC. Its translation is CASTLIGGAYEQYF. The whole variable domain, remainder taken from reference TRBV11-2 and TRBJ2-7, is EAGVAQSPRYKIIEKRQSVAFWCNPISGHATLYWYQQILGQGPKLLIQFQNNGVVDDSQLPKDRFSAERLKGVDSTLKIQPAKLEDSAVYLCASTLIGGAYEQYFGPGTRLTVT.

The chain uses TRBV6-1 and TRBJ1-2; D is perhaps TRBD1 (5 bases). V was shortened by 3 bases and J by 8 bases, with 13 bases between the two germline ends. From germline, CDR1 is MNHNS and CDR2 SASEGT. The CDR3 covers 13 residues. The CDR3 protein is CASSEWGEEGYTF. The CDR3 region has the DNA TGTGCCAGCAGTGAGTGGGGGGAAGAAGGCTACACCTTC.

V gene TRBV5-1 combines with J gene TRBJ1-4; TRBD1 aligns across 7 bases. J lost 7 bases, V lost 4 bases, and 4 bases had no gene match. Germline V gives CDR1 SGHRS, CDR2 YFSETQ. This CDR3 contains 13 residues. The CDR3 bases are TGCGCCAGCAGCGACAGGGACCGTGAAAAACTGTTTTTT. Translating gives CASSDRDREKLFF.

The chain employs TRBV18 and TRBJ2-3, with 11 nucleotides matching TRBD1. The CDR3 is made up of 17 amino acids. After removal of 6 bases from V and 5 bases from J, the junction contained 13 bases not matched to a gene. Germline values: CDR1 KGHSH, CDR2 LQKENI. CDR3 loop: CASSPPPGQGDLDTQYF. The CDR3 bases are TGTGCCAGCTCGCCTCCCCCGGGACAGGGGGACTTAGATACGCAGTATTTT.

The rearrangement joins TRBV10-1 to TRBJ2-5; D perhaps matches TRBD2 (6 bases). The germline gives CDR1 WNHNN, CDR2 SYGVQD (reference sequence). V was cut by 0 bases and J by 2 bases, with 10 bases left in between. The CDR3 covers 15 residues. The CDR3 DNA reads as TGCGCCAGCAGTGAGTCGATAGCGGCTCAAGAGACCCAGTACTTC. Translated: CASSESIAAQETQYF.

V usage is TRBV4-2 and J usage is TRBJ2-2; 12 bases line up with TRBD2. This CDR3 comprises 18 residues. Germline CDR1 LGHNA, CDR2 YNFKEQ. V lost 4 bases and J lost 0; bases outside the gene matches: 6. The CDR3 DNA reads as TGTGCCAGCAGCCGCCAACTAGCGGGGGGCTCGAACACCGGGGAGCTGTTTTTT. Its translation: CASSRQLAGGSNTGELFF.

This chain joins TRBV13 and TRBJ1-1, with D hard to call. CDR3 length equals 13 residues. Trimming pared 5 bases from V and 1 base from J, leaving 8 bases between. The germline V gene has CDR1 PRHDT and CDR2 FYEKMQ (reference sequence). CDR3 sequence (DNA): TGTGCCAGCAGCCCCAGACAGAACACTGAAGCTTTCTTT. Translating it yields CASSPRQNTEAFF.

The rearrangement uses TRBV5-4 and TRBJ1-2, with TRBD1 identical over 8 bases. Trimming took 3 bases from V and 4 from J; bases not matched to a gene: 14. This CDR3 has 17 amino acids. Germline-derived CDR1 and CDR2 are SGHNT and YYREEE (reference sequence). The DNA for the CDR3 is TGTGCCAGCAGCTCAGCCGCCGGGACAGGCTTCCTCTATGGCTACACCTTC. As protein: CASSSAAGTGFLYGYTF.

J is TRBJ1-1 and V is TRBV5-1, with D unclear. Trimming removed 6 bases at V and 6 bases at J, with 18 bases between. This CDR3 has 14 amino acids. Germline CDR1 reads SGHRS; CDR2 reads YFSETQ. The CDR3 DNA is TGCGCCAGCAACGGAGACGGGTGGATCGCTGAAGCTTTCTTT. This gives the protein CASNGDGWIAEAFF.

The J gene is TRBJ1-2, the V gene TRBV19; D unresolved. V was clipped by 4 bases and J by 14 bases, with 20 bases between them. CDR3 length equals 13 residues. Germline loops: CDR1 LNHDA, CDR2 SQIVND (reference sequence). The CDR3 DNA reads TGTGCCAGTAGTACTGGATTCCGACGGGAGTGGACCTTC. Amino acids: CASSTGFRREWTF. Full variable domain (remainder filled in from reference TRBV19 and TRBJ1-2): DGGITQSPKYLFRKEGQNVTLSCEQNLNHDAMYWYRQDPGQGLRLIYYSQIVNDFQKGDIAEGYSVSREKKESFPLTVTSAQKNPTAFYLCASSTGFRREWTFGSGTRLTVV.

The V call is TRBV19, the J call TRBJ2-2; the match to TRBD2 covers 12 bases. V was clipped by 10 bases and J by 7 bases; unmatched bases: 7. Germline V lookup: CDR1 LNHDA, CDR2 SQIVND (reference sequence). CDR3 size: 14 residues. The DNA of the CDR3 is TGTGCCATTGGGACTAGCGGGTACCACGGGGAGCTGTTTTTT. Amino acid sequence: CAIGTSGYHGELFF.

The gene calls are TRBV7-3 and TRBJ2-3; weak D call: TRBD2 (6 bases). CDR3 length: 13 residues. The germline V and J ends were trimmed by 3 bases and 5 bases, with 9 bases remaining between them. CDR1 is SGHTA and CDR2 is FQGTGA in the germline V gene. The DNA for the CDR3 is TGTGCCAGCAGCTTGGAGGGCAGAGATACGCAGTATTTT. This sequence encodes CASSLEGRDTQYF. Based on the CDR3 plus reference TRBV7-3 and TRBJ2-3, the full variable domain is GAGVSQTPSNKVTEKGKYVELRCDPISGHTALYWYRQSLGQGPEFLIYFQGTGAADDSGLPNDRFFAVRPEGSVSTLKIQRTERGDSAVYLCASSLEGRDTQYFGPGTRLTVL.

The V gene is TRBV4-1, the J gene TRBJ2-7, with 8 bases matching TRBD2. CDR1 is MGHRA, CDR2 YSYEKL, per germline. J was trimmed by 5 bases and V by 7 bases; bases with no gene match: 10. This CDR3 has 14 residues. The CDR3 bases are TGCGCCAGCAATGGCGGGGGGCGAGGGCACGAGCAGTACTTC. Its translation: CASNGGGRGHEQYF.

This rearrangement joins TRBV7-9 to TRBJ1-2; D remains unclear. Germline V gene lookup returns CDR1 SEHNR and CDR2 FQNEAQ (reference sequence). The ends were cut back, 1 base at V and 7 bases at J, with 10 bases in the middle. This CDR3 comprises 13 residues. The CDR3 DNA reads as TGTGCCAGCAGCTTAGGCGCTACTCCTGGCTACACCTTC. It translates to CASSLGATPGYTF.

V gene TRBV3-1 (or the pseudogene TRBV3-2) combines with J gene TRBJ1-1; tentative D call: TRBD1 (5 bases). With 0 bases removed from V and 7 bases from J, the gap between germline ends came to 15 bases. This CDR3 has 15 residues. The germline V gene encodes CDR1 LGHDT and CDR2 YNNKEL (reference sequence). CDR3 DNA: TGTGCCAGCAGCCAAGATCTACGGGGGAGCGGTGAAGCTTTCTTT. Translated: CASSQDLRGSGEAFF.

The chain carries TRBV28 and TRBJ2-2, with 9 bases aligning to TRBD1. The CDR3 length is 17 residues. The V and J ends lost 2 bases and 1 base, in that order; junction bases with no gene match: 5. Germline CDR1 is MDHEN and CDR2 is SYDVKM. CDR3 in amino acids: CASSLNTGQGNTGELFF. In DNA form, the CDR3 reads TGTGCCAGCAGTTTAAACACGGGACAGGGGAACACCGGGGAGCTGTTTTTT.

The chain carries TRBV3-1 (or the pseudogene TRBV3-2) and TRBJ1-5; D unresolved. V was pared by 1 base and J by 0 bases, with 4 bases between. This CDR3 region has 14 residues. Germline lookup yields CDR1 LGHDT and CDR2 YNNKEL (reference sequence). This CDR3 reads CASSQVISNQPQHF. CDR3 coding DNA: TGTGCCAGCAGCCAAGTCATTAGCAATCAGCCCCAGCATTTT.

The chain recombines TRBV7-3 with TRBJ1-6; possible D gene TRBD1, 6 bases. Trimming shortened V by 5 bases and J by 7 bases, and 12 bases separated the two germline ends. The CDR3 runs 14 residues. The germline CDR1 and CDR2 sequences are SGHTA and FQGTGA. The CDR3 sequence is CASSLTGPNSPLHF. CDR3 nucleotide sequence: TGTGCCAGCAGCCTTACAGGGCCAAATTCACCCCTCCACTTT.

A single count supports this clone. CDR3 region: CASSRDESTDTQYF. CDR3 DNA: TGTGCCAGCAGCCGCGATGAAAGCACAGATACGCAGTATTTT. The chain employs TRBV11-3 and TRBJ2-3, with unresolved D. CDR1 and CDR2 from the germline V gene are SGHNT and YENEEA. The V end lost 5 bases, the J end lost 0 bases, and 9 bases lay between the germline ends. This CDR3 contains 14 residues.

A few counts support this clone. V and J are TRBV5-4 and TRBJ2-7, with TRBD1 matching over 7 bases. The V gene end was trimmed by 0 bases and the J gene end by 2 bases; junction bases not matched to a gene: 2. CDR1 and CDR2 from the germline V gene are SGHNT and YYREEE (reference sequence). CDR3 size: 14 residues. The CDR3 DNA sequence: TGTGCCAGCAGCTTGGAAGGGGGCACCTACGAGCAGTACTTC. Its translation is CASSLEGGTYEQYF.

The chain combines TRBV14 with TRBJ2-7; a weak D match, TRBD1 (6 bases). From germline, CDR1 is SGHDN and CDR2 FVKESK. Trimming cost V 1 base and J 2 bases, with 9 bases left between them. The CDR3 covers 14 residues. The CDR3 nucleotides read TGTGCCAGCAGCCAAGCAGGGGATACCTACGAGCAGTACTTC. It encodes CASSQAGDTYEQYF.

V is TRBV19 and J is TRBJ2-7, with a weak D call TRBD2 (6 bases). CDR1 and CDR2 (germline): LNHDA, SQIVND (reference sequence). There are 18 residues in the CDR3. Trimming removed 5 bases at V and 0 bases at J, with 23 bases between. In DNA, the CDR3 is TGTGCCAGTAGTTTCCGACTAGTTCGTGAGAAAAGCTCCTACGAGCAGTACTTC. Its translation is CASSFRLVREKSSYEQYF.

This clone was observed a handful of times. CDR3 amino acids: CASRPWRDDTFEAFF. CDR3 DNA sequence: TGTGCCAGCCGTCCGTGGAGGGACGATACCTTTGAAGCTTTCTTT. The J gene is TRBJ1-1, the V gene TRBV11-2, with TRBD1 as a possible D gene (5 bases). This CDR3 contains 15 residues. Germline V lookup: CDR1 SGHAT, CDR2 FQNNGV. V was clipped by 8 bases and J by 7 bases, with 23 bases between them.